This T cell receptor beta chain was captured by sequencing in a study of chemoradiotherapy in HPV16-positive cancers (dated 2022 in TCRdb). About the investigation overall: Functional T-cell assays on cells from two HPV16-positive patients defined candidate HPV-specific T-cell clones and common TCR motifs. The study asked whether T-cell immunity to the HPV oncoproteins E6 and E7 changes during chemoradiotherapy and whether this immunity affects survival. The candidate HPV-specific TCRs and motifs were then tracked in TCR repertoires from 86 patients with HPV-related cancers. What the work shows at the level of the full study, not this receptor alone: Expansion of candidate HPV-specific clones and E7-related TCR motifs was observed in the tumor microenvironment during treatment, whereas no such expansion was observed for non-HPV-specific T cells. The functional definition of HPV-specific T cells came from only a couple of HPV16-positive patients, and the survival association was reported for HPV16-positive patients. In HPV16-positive patients, expansion of HPV-responsive T cells during chemoradiotherapy was associated with improved recurrence-free survival.

The V end loses 8 bases and the J end loses 7 bases, and a stretch of 17 bases separates them. Including cysteine and phenylalanine, the CDR3 has 14 amino acids. Of the read, only the CDR3 DNA is kept; its 42 bases are in frame from base 1. The germline V gene gives CDR1 as LGHNA and CDR2 as YNFKEQ. Because repertoires were sampled repeatedly during chemoradiotherapy, clonal expansion in the tumor microenvironment could be followed. This clone has more than one count but fewer than ten. Its antigen has not been determined. Base quality data are lacking; no much larger clone is found one base away. The library was built by means of the immunoSEQ multiplex PCR assay. TCRdb carries this immuneACCESS record with in-frame sequences only. Its versions omit some clonotypes, under half of them owing to an unresolved V gene in the studies checked, with the rest unexplained. The sample table lists about 12,000 clones, less than 80% of them with a count of one. Clones ranked in the top ten supply about 20% of the sample.

This sequence originates from a human donor with HPV-associated anogenital cancer. Sampling took place from a patient who underwent chemoradiotherapy. The sequence links TRBV4-2 to TRBJ2-2; the D gene lacks a confident call. The DNA reads as follows: TGTGCCAGCCACCTTGGCGGTACTGGCGGGGAGCTGTTTTTT. Its coded protein is CASHLGGTGGELFF.